Below, 22 T cell receptor beta chains from the same sample are listed, as sequenced in a study of CD8+ T cells in alopecia areata. TCR sequencing used cDNA made by reverse transcription of extracted RNA. Clones were read by immunoSEQ multiplex PCR, and TCRdb kept only the in-frame ones, dropping some. The table lists approximately 180,000 clones, roughly 66% of them singletons. Sequencing was performed on CD8+ T cells sorted from blood, taken at week 0. These receptors were taken from a human donor with alopecia areata.

The chain uses TRBV30 and TRBJ2-5; D is ambiguous. V lost 0 bases to trimming and J lost 5 bases, with 10 bases between them. The germline V gene has CDR1 GTSNPN and CDR2 SVGIG (reference sequence). This CDR3 has 13 amino acids. As DNA, the CDR3 is TGTGCCTGGAGTGTTCTTGGTTGGGAGACCCAGTACTTC. Protein: CAWSVLGWETQYF.

This sequence joins TRBV2 and TRBJ2-7; D call uncertain. The CDR3 is 12 amino acids. Deletions cut 7 bases from V and 3 bases from J, with 10 bases between. Germline V gene sequence: CDR1 SNHLY, CDR2 FYNNEI. The CDR3 spells CASTGRFYEQYF. The CDR3, as DNA: TGTGCCAGCACTGGACGATTCTACGAGCAGTACTTC.

V is TRBV7-2 and J is TRBJ1-4; 8 bases align to TRBD1. Per germline, CDR1 SGHTA and CDR2 FQGNSA. After removal of 5 bases from V and 8 bases from J, the junction contained 16 bases not matched to a gene. CDR3 length: 17 residues. In DNA, the CDR3 is TGTGCCAGCAGCCCAGACCACAGGACAGGGCGAAGGGAAAAACTGTTTTTT. Its translation is CASSPDHRTGRREKLFF.

The rearrangement joins TRBV29-1 to TRBJ2-2; D gene ambiguous. The CDR3 has 13 amino acids. Looked up from germline, CDR1 is SQVTM and CDR2 is ANQGSEA. V was shortened by 6 bases and J by 2 bases, with 10 bases between the two germline ends. CDR3 in DNA: TGCAGCGTCGTGGTGGTAAACACCGGGGAGCTGTTTTTT. Translation gives CSVVVVNTGELFF.

This clone was recorded a few times. The chain uses TRBV23-1 and TRBJ2-4, with 8 bases aligning to TRBD1. TRBV23-1 is marked as an open reading frame, function uncertain. CDR3 size: 16 residues. Trimming cost V 8 bases and J 6 bases; bases outside gene matches: 15. This CDR3 reads CASPPLTSGGSNIQYF. The CDR3 nucleotides read TGCGCCAGCCCCCCCCTAACATCAGGGGGCTCAAACATTCAGTACTTC.

This chain uses TRBV5-1 with TRBJ2-1, with a possible D match to TRBD2 (5 bases). Per the germline V gene, CDR1 is SGHRS and CDR2 is YFSETQ. Trimming took off 0 bases at V and 8 bases at J, with 9 bases between the two ends. The CDR3 sequence is 13 residues long. CDR3 residues: CASSLGGSYEQFF. CDR3 coding DNA: TGCGCCAGCAGCTTGGGTGGGAGCTATGAGCAGTTCTTC.

J is TRBJ1-2 and V is TRBV29-1, with D perhaps TRBD1 (5 bases). V was pared by 3 bases and J by 0 bases, with 8 bases between. Germline CDR1 and CDR2: SQVTM and ANQGSEA. The CDR3 covers 13 residues. The CDR3 reads CSVEGRANYGYTF. The CDR3 coding sequence is TGCAGCGTTGAGGGACGGGCTAACTATGGCTACACCTTC.

The J gene is TRBJ2-7, the V gene TRBV30, with D tentatively TRBD2 (6 bases). This CDR3 region has 11 residues. The germline V gene encodes CDR1 GTSNPN and CDR2 SVGIG (reference sequence). V was trimmed by 4 bases and J by 6 bases, leaving 10 bases between them. CDR3 in DNA: TGTGCCTGGACCATGGGGGGCGAGCAGTACTTC. Translation gives CAWTMGGEQYF.

This chain connects TRBV27 to TRBJ2-7; D is undetermined. CDR1 MNHEY and CDR2 SMNVEV come from the germline V gene (reference sequence). This CDR3 region has 13 residues. V was shortened by 4 bases and J by 4 bases, with 11 bases between the two germline ends. CDR3 protein: CASSSAGPYEQYF. For the CDR3, the DNA is TGTGCCAGCAGTTCCGCAGGTCCGTACGAGCAGTACTTC.

The J gene is TRBJ1-1, the V gene TRBV19, with TRBD1 identical over 7 bases. This CDR3 is built from 15 residues. Looked up from germline, CDR1 is LNHDA and CDR2 is SQIVND (reference sequence). Unmatched junction bases numbered 14, after V lost 7 bases and J lost 6 bases. CDR3 sequence: CASIPREGARAEAFF. CDR3 DNA: TGTGCCAGTATCCCAAGGGAGGGGGCCCGTGCTGAAGCTTTCTTT.

The CDR3 protein is CAWTANSYEQYF. The CDR3 nucleotides read TGTGCCTGGACAGCGAATTCATACGAGCAGTACTTC. The V and J genes are TRBV30 and TRBJ2-7; D is unclear. The V and J ends lost 4 bases and 4 bases respectively, with 11 bases between them. Germline V gene data show CDR1 as GTSNPN and CDR2 as SVGIG (reference sequence). The CDR3 covers 12 residues. The full variable domain, in which reference TRBV30 and TRBJ2-7 provide the parts outside the CDR3, is SQTIHQWPATLVQPVGSPLSLECTVEGTSNPNLYWYRQAAGRGLQLLFYSVGIGQISSEVPQNLSASRPQDRQFILSSKKLLLSDSGFYLCAWTANSYEQYFGPGTRLTVT.

V and J are TRBV6-5 and TRBJ1-2; D may be TRBD1 (5 bases). Trimming cost V 4 bases and J 4 bases, with 13 bases left between them. Germline V gene sequence: CDR1 MNHEY, CDR2 SVGAGI. The CDR3 consists of 14 residues. Here the CDR3 DNA reads TGTGCCAGCAGTTTAGGGACGCAATCCTATGGCTACACCTTC. This translates into CASSLGTQSYGYTF.

V usage is TRBV9 and J usage is TRBJ1-2, with 8 bases identical to TRBD1. From germline, CDR1 is SGDLS and CDR2 YYNGEE. The CDR3 length is 15 residues. V was pared by 0 bases and J by 11 bases, with 12 bases of the junction left unmatched. The CDR3 DNA reads TGTGCCAGCAGCGTAGTGGGGACAGGTCAACGGGGGTACACCTTC. Amino acids: CASSVVGTGQRGYTF.

This clone came up a few times. This chain joins TRBV10-3 and TRBJ2-7; D is undetermined. Trimming pared 0 bases from V and 2 bases from J, leaving 8 bases between. CDR1 and CDR2 (germline): ENHRY, SYGVKD. This CDR3 has 14 amino acids. This CDR3 reads CAISESGVPYEQYF. As DNA, the CDR3 is TGTGCCATCAGTGAGTCTGGCGTCCCCTACGAGCAGTACTTC.

The gene calls are TRBV30 and TRBJ2-7, with D possibly being TRBD1 (5 bases). The CDR3 is 13 amino acids. Trimming left V 3 bases short and J 2 bases short, with 11 bases between. CDR1 and CDR2 (germline): GTSNPN, SVGIG (reference sequence). The CDR3 loop reads CAWRMTATYEQYF. The DNA for the CDR3 is TGTGCCTGGAGGATGACAGCTACCTACGAGCAGTACTTC.

In its sample, this clone was seen a few times. The chain has TRBV13 and TRBJ2-2; 11 nucleotides line up with TRBD1. The CDR3 length is 16 residues. V lost 3 bases and J lost 7; bases outside the gene matches: 7. Germline V lookup: CDR1 PRHDT, CDR2 FYEKMQ (reference sequence). CDR3 loop: CASSLGQGGVYGELFF. DNA of the CDR3: TGTGCCAGCAGCTTGGGACAGGGGGGTGTCTACGGGGAGCTGTTTTTT.

V gene TRBV27 combines with J gene TRBJ2-5; 7 bases line up with TRBD2. CDR3 length: 13 amino acids. Per the germline V gene, CDR1 is MNHEY and CDR2 is SMNVEV (reference sequence). Trimming at V came to 5 bases and at J to 7 bases, leaving 7 bases not matched to a gene. CDR3 in DNA: TGTGCCAGCAGTCCACGACTAGCTCGGACCCAGTACTTC. The encoded protein is CASSPRLARTQYF.

In this sample, this clone turned up a few times. This sequence joins TRBV27 and TRBJ1-2; D possibly corresponds to TRBD1 (6 bases). The CDR3 covers 14 residues. Germline V gives CDR1 MNHEY, CDR2 SMNVEV (reference sequence). Trimming took 8 bases from V and 4 from J, leaving 17 bases between them. CDR3 bases: TGTGCCAGCTCCCCGGGGCAGGGGTTCTATGGCTACACCTTC. This gives the protein CASSPGQGFYGYTF.

CDR3 sequence: CASGSGTGIFYEQYF. The CDR3 DNA follows: TGTGCTAGTGGTTCGGGGACAGGGATATTCTACGAGCAGTACTTC. The V gene is TRBV12-5, the J gene TRBJ2-7; 9 nucleotides align to TRBD1. This CDR3 is built from 15 residues. Germline V CDR1 and CDR2: LGHNT, FRNRAP. Losses at the gene ends were 4 bases for V and 3 bases for J; bases not matched to a gene: 7. The whole variable domain, remainder taken from reference TRBV12-5 and TRBJ2-7, is DARVTQTPRHKVTEMGQEVTMRCQPILGHNTVFWYRQTMMQGLELLAYFRNRAPLDDSGMPKDRFSAEMPDATLATLKIQPSEPRDSAVYFCASGSGTGIFYEQYFGPGTRLTVT.

This chain connects TRBV28 to TRBJ1-1; D is uncertain. V dropped 5 bases and J dropped 2 bases, with 12 bases sitting between them. Germline lookup yields CDR1 MDHEN and CDR2 SYDVKM. The CDR3 spans 14 residues. DNA for the CDR3: TGTGCCAGCAGTCACCGGGAGATAAACACTGAAGCTTTCTTT. Translating gives CASSHREINTEAFF.

The rearrangement uses TRBV10-1 and TRBJ2-3, with unresolved D. V lost 4 bases and J lost 5, with 13 bases in between. The CDR3 extends over 14 amino acids. Germline CDR1 and CDR2: WNHNN and SYGVQD (reference sequence). CDR3 amino acids: CASSVSALGDTQYF. DNA for the CDR3: TGCGCCAGCAGTGTATCGGCGCTCGGAGATACGCAGTATTTT.

This clone was recorded a few times. The chain joins TRBV30 to TRBJ2-3, with no clear D. The CDR3 loop spans 12 amino acids. Germline V gene sequence: CDR1 GTSNPN, CDR2 SVGIG (reference sequence). Trimming removed 7 bases from V and 1 base from J, with 9 bases in between. Here the CDR3 reads CASGPGTDTQYF. CDR3 DNA: TGTGCCTCCGGGCCCGGCACAGATACGCAGTATTTT.